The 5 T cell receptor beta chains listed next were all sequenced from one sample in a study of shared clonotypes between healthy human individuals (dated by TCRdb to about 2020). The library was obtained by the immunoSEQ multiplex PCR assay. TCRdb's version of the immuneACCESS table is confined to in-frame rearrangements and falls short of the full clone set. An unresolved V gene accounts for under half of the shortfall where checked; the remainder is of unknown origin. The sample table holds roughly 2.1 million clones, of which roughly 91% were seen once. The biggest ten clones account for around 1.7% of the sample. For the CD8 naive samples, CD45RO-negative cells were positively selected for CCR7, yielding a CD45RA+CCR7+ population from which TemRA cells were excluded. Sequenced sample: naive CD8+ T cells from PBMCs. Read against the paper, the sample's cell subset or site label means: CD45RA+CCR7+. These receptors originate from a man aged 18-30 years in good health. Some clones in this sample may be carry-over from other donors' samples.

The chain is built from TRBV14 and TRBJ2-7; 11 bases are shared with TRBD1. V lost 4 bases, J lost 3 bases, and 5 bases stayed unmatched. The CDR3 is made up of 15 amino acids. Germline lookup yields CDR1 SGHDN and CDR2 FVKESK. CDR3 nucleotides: TGTGCCAGCAGCCTCCCGGGACAGGGGGTCTACGAGCAGTACTTC. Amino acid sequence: CASSLPGQGVYEQYF.

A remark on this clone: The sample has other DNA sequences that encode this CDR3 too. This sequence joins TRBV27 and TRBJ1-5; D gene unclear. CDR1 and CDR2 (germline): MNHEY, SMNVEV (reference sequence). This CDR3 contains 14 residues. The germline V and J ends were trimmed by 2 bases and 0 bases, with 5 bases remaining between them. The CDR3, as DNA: TGTGCCAGCAGTTTAAGAGATAGCAATCAGCCCCAGCATTTT. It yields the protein CASSLRDSNQPQHF.

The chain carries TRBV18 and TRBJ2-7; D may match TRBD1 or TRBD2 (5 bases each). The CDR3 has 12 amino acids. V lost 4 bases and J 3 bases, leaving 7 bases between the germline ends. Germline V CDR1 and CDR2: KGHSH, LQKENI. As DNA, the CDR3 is TGTGCCAGCTCACGGGACCTCTACGAGCAGTACTTC. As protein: CASSRDLYEQYF.

CDR3 sequence: CASSLGGRDTDTQYF. Here the CDR3 DNA reads TGTGCCAGCAGCTTAGGCGGCAGGGACACAGATACGCAGTATTTT. The chain uses TRBV7-9 and TRBJ2-3, with a weak D call TRBD1 (5 bases). CDR3 length equals 15 residues. Germline values: CDR1 SEHNR, CDR2 FQNEAQ (reference sequence). Trimming left V 1 base short and J 2 bases short, with 10 bases between.

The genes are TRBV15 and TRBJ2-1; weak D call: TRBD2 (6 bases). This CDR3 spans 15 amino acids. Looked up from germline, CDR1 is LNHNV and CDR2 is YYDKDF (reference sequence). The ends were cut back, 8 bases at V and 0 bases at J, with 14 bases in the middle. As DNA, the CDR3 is TGTGCCACCGGTAGCGGAACAAGCTCCTACAATGAGCAGTTCTTC. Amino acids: CATGSGTSSYNEQFF.